Sequencing of this T cell receptor (beta chain) was carried out in a study of response to subunit inactivated influenza vaccine. The study, taken as a whole, reports: Authors proposed each seasonal influenza vaccination draws in few new T cells.

Using its own MiXCR run on the RT-PCR reads, TCRdb lists one record per CDR3 protein. The repertoire holds about half a million distinct CDR3 sequences, approximately 11% seen once, with approximately 12% in the top ten. Comments on this clonotype: Its antigen is unidentified.

The TCR sequence derives from a middle-aged man who received an inactivated influenza vaccine. Here the sequenced sample was PBMCs from blood, taken roughly 47 days after vaccination.

CDR3 nucleotides: TGTGCCAGCAGCTTGAAACTCTCAACTAATGAAAAACTGTTTTTT. This sequence encodes CASSLKLSTNEKLFF. The chain links TRBV5-6 to TRBJ1-4; D ambiguous. The V gene lost 1 base and the J gene lost 0 bases, with 7 bases spanning the gap. Per the germline V gene, CDR1 is SGHDT and CDR2 is YYEEEE. The CDR3 consists of 15 residues.